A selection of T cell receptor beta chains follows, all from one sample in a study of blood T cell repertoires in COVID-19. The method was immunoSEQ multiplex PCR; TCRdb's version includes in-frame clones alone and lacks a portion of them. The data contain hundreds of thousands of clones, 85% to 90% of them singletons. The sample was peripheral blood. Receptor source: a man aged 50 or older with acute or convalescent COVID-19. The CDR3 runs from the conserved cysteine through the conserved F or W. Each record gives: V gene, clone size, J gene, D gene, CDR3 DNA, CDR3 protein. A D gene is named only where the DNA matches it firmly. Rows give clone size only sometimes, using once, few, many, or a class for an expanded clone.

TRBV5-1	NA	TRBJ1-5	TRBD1	TGCGCCAGCAGCAAGGGACAGGGGGTCAATCAGCCCCAGCATTTT	CASSKGQGVNQPQHF
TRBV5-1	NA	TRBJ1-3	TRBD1	TGCGCCAGCAGCCCCGACAGGGCTGGAAACACCATATATTTT	CASSPDRAGNTIYF
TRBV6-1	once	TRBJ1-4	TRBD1	TGTGCCAGCAGTGAGACAGGGAGCTTTAATGAAAAACTGTTTTTT	CASSETGSFNEKLFF
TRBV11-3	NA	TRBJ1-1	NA	TGTGCCAGCAGTAACAATAACTTT	CASSNNNF
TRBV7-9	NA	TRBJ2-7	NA	TGTGCCAGCAGCTTTGGGCTTACAGGGGGGGAAGGCTCCTACGAGCAGTACTTC	CASSFGLTGGEGSYEQYF
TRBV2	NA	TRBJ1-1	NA	TGTGCCAGCAGTGCGGTGATCCTGAACACTGAAGCTTTCTTT	CASSAVILNTEAFF
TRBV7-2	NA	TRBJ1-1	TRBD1	TGTGCCAGCAGCTTCGTACAGGGGGGCACTGAAGCTTTCTTT	CASSFVQGGTEAFF
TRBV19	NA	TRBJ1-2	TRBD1	TGTGCCAGTAGTGGACAGGGGACCCGTGGCTACACCTTC	CASSGQGTRGYTF
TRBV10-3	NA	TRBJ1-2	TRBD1	TGTGCCATCAGTGGGGACAGGAACTATGGCTACACCTTC	CAISGDRNYGYTF
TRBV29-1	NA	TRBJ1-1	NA	TGCAGCGTTGCGGGACACATGAACACTGAAGCTTTCTTT	CSVAGHMNTEAFF
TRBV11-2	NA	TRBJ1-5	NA	TGTGCCAGCAGCTTACACCGGGCGGGTCAGCCCCAGCATTTT	CASSLHRAGQPQHF
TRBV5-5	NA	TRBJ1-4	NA	TGTGCCAGCAGCTTTTTTACGACAGGAATTAATGAAAAACTGTTTTTT	CASSFFTTGINEKLFF
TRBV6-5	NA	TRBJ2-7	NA	TGTGCCAGCAGCCGAGTCGGGGGATTGGGCCTCGAGCAGTACTTC	CASSRVGGLGLEQYF
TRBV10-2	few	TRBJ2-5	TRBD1	TGCGCCAGCGGTGGGGACAGGGGGCTCGTCCAAGAGACCCAGTACTTC	CASGGDRGLVQETQYF
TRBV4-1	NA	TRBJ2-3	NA	TGCGCCAGCAGCCAAGATGGAGGACTTCTAAGGGATACGCAGTATTTT	CASSQDGGLLRDTQYF
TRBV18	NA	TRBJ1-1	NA	TGTGCCAGCTCACCAGACCGGACAGCGAACACTGAAGCTTTCTTT	CASSPDRTANTEAFF
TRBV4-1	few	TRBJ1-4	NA	TGCGCCAGCAGCCCAGGCCCAAATAACCTAAATGAAAAACTGTTTTTT	CASSPGPNNLNEKLFF
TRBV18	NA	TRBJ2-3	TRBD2	TGTGCCAGCTCAATCCCGGGGGGAACAGATACGCAGTATTTT	CASSIPGGTDTQYF
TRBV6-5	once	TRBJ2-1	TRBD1	TGTGCCAGCAGCGGACAGGGGGCGGCGTACAATGAGCAGTTCTTC	CASSGQGAAYNEQFF
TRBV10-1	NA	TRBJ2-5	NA	TGCGCCAGCAGTCCCGAGCGGACCCAAGAGACCCAGTACTTC	CASSPERTQETQYF
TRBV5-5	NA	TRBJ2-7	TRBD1	TGTGCCAGCAGCTCCCGGGTCCGGGACAGGAGTGAAGAGCAGTACTTC	CASSSRVRDRSEEQYF
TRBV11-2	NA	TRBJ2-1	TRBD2	TGTGCCAGCAGCCCCGGGAGGGGAGTAGAGCAGGGACAGTTCTTC	CASSPGRGVEQGQFF
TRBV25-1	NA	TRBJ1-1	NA	TGTGCCAGCAGTGGGGAGATGAACACTGAAGCTTTCTTT	CASSGEMNTEAFF
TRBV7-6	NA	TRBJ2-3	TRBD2	TGTGCCAGCAGGAAGCTAGCGGGGGGGACAGATACGCAGTATTTT	CASRKLAGGTDTQYF
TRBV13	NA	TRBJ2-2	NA	TGTGCCAGCAGCTTAGGGGACAGCCCGAACACCGGGGAGCTGTTTTTT	CASSLGDSPNTGELFF
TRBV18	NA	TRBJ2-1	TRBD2	TGTGCCAGCTCTCCAAGCGCTAGCGGGGGGGCAAGAGAGCAGTTCTTC	CASSPSASGGAREQFF
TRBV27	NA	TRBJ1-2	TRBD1	TGTGCCAGCAGTTTTGGGACAGGGGACTATGGCTACACCTTC	CASSFGTGDYGYTF
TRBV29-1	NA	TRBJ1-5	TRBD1	TGCAGCGTTGTCGCAGGGGGCGATCAGCCCCAGCATTTT	CSVVAGGDQPQHF
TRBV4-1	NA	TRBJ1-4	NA	TGCGCCAGCAGCCCCGCCCCGGGGGAGAGTGAAAAACTGTTTTTT	CASSPAPGESEKLFF
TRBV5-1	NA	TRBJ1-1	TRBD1	TGCGCCAGCAGCTGGAAACAGGGGGCGCGTACTGAAGCTTTCTTT	CASSWKQGARTEAFF
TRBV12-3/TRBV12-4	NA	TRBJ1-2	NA	TGTGCCAGCACCATGGGGGCGCCGGGCGGCTACACCTTC	CASTMGAPGGYTF
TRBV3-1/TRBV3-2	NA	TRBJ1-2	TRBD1	TGTGCCAGCAGCCTGGGACAGGCGGTCTATGGCTACACCTTC	CASSLGQAVYGYTF
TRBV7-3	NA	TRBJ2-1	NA	TGTGCCAGCAGCCCACAGGGCAATGAGCAGTTCTTC	CASSPQGNEQFF
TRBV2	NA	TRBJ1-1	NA	TGTGCCAGCAGTCCAGACAGTTTTAAGGCTTTCTTT	CASSPDSFKAFF
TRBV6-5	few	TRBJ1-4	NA	TGTGCCAGCAGTTCGAGACGGGGAGAAAAACTGTTTTTT	CASSSRRGEKLFF
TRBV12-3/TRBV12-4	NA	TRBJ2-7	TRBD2	TGTGCCAGCAGTCTACTAGCGGGGTACGAGCAGTACTTC	CASSLLAGYEQYF
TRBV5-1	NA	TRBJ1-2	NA	TGCGCCAGCAGCTCCTCCGGGACACCTAACTATGGCTACACCTTC	CASSSSGTPNYGYTF
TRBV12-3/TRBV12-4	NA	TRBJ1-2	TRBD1	TGTGCCAGCCGGACAGGCGCCTATGGCTACACCTTC	CASRTGAYGYTF
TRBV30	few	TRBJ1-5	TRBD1	TGTGCCTGGAGTGTACCCTTTGGGACAGGATACAATCAGCCCCAGCATTTT	CAWSVPFGTGYNQPQHF
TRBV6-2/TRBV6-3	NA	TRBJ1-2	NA	TGTGCCAGCAGTCATACAAGGGACTCCGGCTACACCTTC	CASSHTRDSGYTF
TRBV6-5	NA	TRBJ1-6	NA	TGTGCCAGCAGCCCCAGGAATGGATTGGGTTCACCCCTCCACTTT	CASSPRNGLGSPLHF
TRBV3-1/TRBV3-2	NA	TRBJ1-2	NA	TGTGCCAGCAGCCCCCAGGGTCTAGGCGGCTACACCTTC	CASSPQGLGGYTF
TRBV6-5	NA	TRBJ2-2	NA	TGTGCCAGCAGTCTACAGGCCCTCGCCACCGGGGAGCTGTTTTTT	CASSLQALATGELFF
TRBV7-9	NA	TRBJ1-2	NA	TGTGCCAGCAGCTTAGGTTCCCAGGGGCGGCCTGGCTACACCTTC	CASSLGSQGRPGYTF
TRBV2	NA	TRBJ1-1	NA	TGTGCCAGCACCCCTGAGGGAAATACGGATAACACTGAAGCTTTCTTT	CASTPEGNTDNTEAFF
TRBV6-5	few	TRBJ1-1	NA	TGTGCCAGCAGTTACTTCGGGGACACTGAAGCTTTCTTT	CASSYFGDTEAFF